This T cell receptor beta chain was captured in a study of cytomegalovirus exposure and HLA in healthy donors. Of note for this clone: What it binds is not known.

The PCR had 60 Vbeta and 13 Jbeta primers. Data came from immunoSEQ multiplex PCR; TCRdb stores just in-frame clones and leaves some out. The table includes 150,000 to 200,000 clones, roughly 80% detected once. Findings and limits, study-wide: Among TCR beta chains, those listed as cytomegalovirus-associated numbered over 150.

V lost 2 bases and J 0 bases, leaving 10 bases between the germline ends. The germline V gene encodes CDR1 SGHDT and CDR2 YYEEEE. The CDR3 length is 15 residues. The V gene is TRBV5-6, the J gene TRBJ2-3; the D gene is possibly TRBD2 (6 bases). The TCR comes from a male donor in good health and CMV-seropositive. Material for sequencing was PBMCs. DNA of the CDR3: TGTGCCAGCAGCTTACGGGGGACTAGCACAGATACGCAGTATTTT. This translates into CASSLRGTSTDTQYF.